The next 11 T cell receptor beta chains were all read from a single sample in a study of T cell responses to AZD1222 COVID-19 vaccine. Assay: immunoSEQ multiplex PCR; the TCRdb copy retains only in-frame clones and omits some. Among 130,000 to 150,000 clones listed, about nine tenths were seen once. The starting material was peripheral blood, obtained on day 0 of AZD1222 vaccination. The receptor set was obtained from an adult in good health.

The chain combines TRBV12-3 or TRBV12-4 with TRBJ1-1, with D possibly TRBD1 on 6 matching bases. V was clipped by 6 bases and J by 1 base, with 9 bases between them. The CDR3 extends over 13 amino acids. The CDR3 region is CASSRTENTEAFF. In DNA form, the CDR3 reads TGTGCCAGCAGCCGGACAGAGAACACTGAAGCTTTCTTT.

This clone was counted a single time. The CDR3 sequence: CASSLKVGRGDTGELFF. The CDR3 DNA reads as TGTGCCAGCAGCTTGAAAGTGGGCAGGGGGGACACCGGGGAGCTGTTTTTT. J is TRBJ2-2 and V is TRBV5-4, with a possible D match to TRBD1 (7 bases). The germline gives CDR1 SGHNT, CDR2 YYREEE (reference sequence). V was pared by 1 base and J by 3 bases, with 16 bases between. The CDR3 has 17 residues.

This clone was seen a single time. The chain carries TRBV3-1 (or the pseudogene TRBV3-2) and TRBJ1-1; no clear D gene. Germline CDR1 and CDR2: LGHDT and YNNKEL (reference sequence). The CDR3 covers 13 residues. Trimming cost V 0 bases and J 10 bases, with 12 bases left between them. The CDR3 loop is CASSQDPLRGAFF. Here the CDR3 DNA reads TGTGCCAGCAGCCAAGATCCCCTACGGGGAGCTTTCTTT.

This clone was seen a handful of times. V usage is TRBV7-8 and J usage is TRBJ1-2; D not resolved. The germline V gene has CDR1 SGHVS and CDR2 FQNEAQ. Trimming took 2 bases from V and 7 from J, leaving 14 bases between them. CDR3 length: 14 residues. The CDR3 DNA sequence: TGTGCCAGCAGCTTATCCATATGGGTCGGTGGCTACACCTTC. Its protein is CASSLSIWVGGYTF. The variable domain in full, with the rest retrieved from reference TRBV7-8 and TRBJ1-2, is GAGVSQSPRYKVAKRGQDVALRCDPISGHVSLFWYQQALGQGPEFLTYFQNEAQLDKSGLPSDRFFAERPEGSVSTLKIQRTQQEDSAVYLCASSLSIWVGGYTFGSGTRLTVV.

This clone appeared once. The CDR3 coding sequence is TGCGCCAGCAGCCAAGAAGACCCGCCCCGCTATAATTCACCCCTCCACTTT. Amino acid sequence: CASSQEDPPRYNSPLHF. The chain is built from TRBV4-1 and TRBJ1-6, with D uncertain. CDR1 and CDR2 (germline): MGHRA, YSYEKL. The CDR3 covers 17 residues. Trimming pared 0 bases from V and 3 bases from J, leaving 12 bases between.

Comment on this clone: At the DNA level, this CDR3 is encoded by other sequences in the same sample as well. The gene calls are TRBV15 and TRBJ1-3; D not certain. Germline values: CDR1 LNHNV, CDR2 YYDKDF (reference sequence). V was clipped by 0 bases and J by 1 base, with 7 bases between them. The CDR3 is 15 amino acids. The CDR3 reads CATSRDRSSGNTIYF. CDR3 in DNA: TGTGCCACCAGCAGAGATCGGAGTTCTGGAAACACCATATATTTT.

V is TRBV20-1 and J is TRBJ2-7; D call uncertain. Germline-derived CDR1 and CDR2 are DFQATT and SNEGSKA (reference sequence). Between the trimmed V and J ends, which lost 3 bases and 3 bases, there was a span of 15 bases. There are 14 residues in the CDR3. CDR3 nucleotides: TGCAGTGCTAGTAGGCCGGGCCCTAGCTACGAGCAGTACTTC. Its protein is CSASRPGPSYEQYF.

The chain employs TRBV9 and TRBJ2-3, with 10 bases matching TRBD2. The CDR3 consists of 20 residues. Germline CDR1 is SGDLS and CDR2 is YYNGEE. The trim removed 0 bases at V and 0 bases at J, leaving 13 bases unmatched. CDR3: CASSVDPAGGPSSSTDTQYF. DNA for the CDR3: TGTGCCAGCAGCGTAGATCCAGCGGGGGGGCCCTCCTCTAGCACAGATACGCAGTATTTT. Combining the CDR3 with reference TRBV9 and TRBJ2-3 gives the whole variable domain DSGVTQTPKHLITATGQRVTLRCSPRSGDLSVYWYQQSLDQGLQFLIQYYNGEERAKGNILERFSAQQFPDLHSELNLSSLELGDSALYFCASSVDPAGGPSSSTDTQYFGPGTRLTVL.

This clone was seen more than once but under ten times. The V gene is TRBV4-1, the J gene TRBJ1-5, with D unclear. This CDR3 is built from 16 residues. In germline, CDR1 is MGHRA, CDR2 YSYEKL. Between the trimmed V and J ends, which lost 0 bases and 7 bases, there was a span of 16 bases. The CDR3 DNA reads TGCGCCAGCAGCCAAGAACCAACTGCGACGAGGCAGCCCCAGCATTTT. As protein: CASSQEPTATRQPQHF.

The chain carries TRBV10-3 and TRBJ2-7; 8 positions match TRBD2. Per germline, CDR1 ENHRY and CDR2 SYGVKD. The CDR3 sequence is 13 residues long. Trimming took 6 bases from V and 4 from J; bases not matched to a gene: 5. CDR3 in DNA: TGTGCCATCAGCGGGGGGGCAGGATACGAGCAGTACTTC. The encoded protein is CAISGGAGYEQYF.

The chain employs TRBV7-6 and TRBJ2-1; D not certain. Germline CDR1 SGHVS, CDR2 FNYEAQ. The CDR3 consists of 14 residues. V lost 5 bases to trimming and J lost 1 base, with 9 bases between them. The CDR3 nucleotides are TGTGCCAGCAGCCCGGACGGATCCTACAATGAGCAGTTCTTC. Amino acid sequence: CASSPDGSYNEQFF.